This note documents a single TCR beta chain sequence. The target antigen is unknown. The sample originates from a study of cytomegalovirus exposure and HLA in healthy donors. Study results and caveats: Reports indicated that the classifier achieved high specificity and sensitivity in diagnosing cytomegalovirus status.

Produced via immunoSEQ multiplex PCR; TCRdb's table is partial and in-frame only. This table holds approximately 130,000 clones, approximately 90% found once. The junction had 7 bases not matched to a gene; V was cut back by 2 bases and J by 5 bases. Germline V gene sequence: CDR1 LNHNV, CDR2 YYDKDF (reference sequence). The CDR3 has 15 amino acids. The chain has TRBV15 and TRBJ2-5; TRBD2 matches at 8 bases. Sequencing was done on a sample of PBMCs. The clonotype originates from a woman aged 18-35 years in good health and CMV-seronegative. CDR3 sequence: CATSRSAGVFETQYF. The DNA of the CDR3 is TGTGCCACCAGCAGATCAGCGGGAGTGTTTGAGACCCAGTACTTC. The variable domain in full, completed from reference TRBV15 and TRBJ2-5, reads DAMVIQNPRYQVTQFGKPVTLSCSQTLNHNVMYWYQQKSSQAPKLLFHYYDKDFNNEADTPDNFQSRRPNTSFCFLDIRSPGLGDTAMYLCATSRSAGVFETQYFGPGTRLLVL.